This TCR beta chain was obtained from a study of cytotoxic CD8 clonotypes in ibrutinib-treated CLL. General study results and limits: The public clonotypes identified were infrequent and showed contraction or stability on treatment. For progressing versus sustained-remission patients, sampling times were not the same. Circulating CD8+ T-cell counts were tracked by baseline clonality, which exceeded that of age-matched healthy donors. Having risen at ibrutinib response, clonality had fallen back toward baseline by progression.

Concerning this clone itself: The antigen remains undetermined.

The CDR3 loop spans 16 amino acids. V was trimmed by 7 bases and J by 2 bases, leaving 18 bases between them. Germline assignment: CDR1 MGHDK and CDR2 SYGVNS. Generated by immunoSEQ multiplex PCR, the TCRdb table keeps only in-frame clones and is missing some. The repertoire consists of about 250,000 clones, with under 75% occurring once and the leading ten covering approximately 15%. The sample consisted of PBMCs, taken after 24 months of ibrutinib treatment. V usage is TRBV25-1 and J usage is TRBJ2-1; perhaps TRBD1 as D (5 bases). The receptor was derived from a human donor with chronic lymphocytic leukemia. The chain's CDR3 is CASTILRGGTYNEQFF. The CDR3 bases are TGTGCCAGCACGATCTTAAGGGGTGGAACCTACAATGAGCAGTTCTTC. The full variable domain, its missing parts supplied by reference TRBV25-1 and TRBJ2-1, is EADIYQTPRYLVIGTGKKITLECSQTMGHDKMYWYQQDPGMELHLIHYSYGVNSTEKGDLSSESTVSRIRTEHFPLTLESARPSHTSQYLCASTILRGGTYNEQFFGPGTRLTVL.